Sequencing of this T cell receptor beta chain was carried out in a study of beta chain features in type 1 diabetes. Expressed TCRB transcripts were sequenced, since all the RNA that had been isolated was reverse transcribed. Sequenced naive, central memory and regulatory T cell samples produced an average of approximately 3.5 million reads. Sequenced by immunoSEQ multiplex PCR; TCRdb stores in-frame clones only, minus some. The repertoire holds about 350,000 clones, around 20% seen once, with 0.044% in the top ten. General study points: The naive, central memory and Treg TCRB repertoires looked more alike in patients than they did in healthy donors. Insertion counts at VDJ junctions were lower in type 1 diabetes patients, who also showed more deletions there.

It was one heparinised blood draw, averaging about 116 mL, that each donor gave. Notes on this clone: Its antigen is unidentified.

The clonotype originates from a woman younger than 30 in good health. The sample taken for sequencing was naive CD4+ T cells from blood.

This CDR3 is CASSQDVGQGADPQHF. Written as DNA, the CDR3 is TGCGCCAGCAGCCAAGATGTGGGACAGGGCGCCGACCCCCAGCATTTT. The V call is TRBV4-1, the J call TRBJ1-5, with 9 bases matching TRBD1. V lost 0 bases to trimming and J lost 10 bases; unmatched junction nucleotides: 10. The germline V gene has CDR1 MGHRA and CDR2 YSYEKL. The CDR3 covers 16 residues.